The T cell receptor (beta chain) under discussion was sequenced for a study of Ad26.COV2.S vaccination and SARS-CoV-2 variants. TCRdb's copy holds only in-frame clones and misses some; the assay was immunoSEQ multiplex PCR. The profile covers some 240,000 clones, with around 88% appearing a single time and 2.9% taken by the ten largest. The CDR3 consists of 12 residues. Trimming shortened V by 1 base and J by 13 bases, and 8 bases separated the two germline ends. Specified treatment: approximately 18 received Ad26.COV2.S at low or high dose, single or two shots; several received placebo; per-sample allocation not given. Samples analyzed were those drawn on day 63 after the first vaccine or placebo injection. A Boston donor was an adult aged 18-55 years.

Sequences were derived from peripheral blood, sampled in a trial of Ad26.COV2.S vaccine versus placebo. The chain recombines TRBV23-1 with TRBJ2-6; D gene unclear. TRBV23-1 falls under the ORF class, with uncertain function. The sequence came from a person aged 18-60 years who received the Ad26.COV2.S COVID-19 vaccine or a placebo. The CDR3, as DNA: TGCGCCAGCAGTCAATGGCCCACTGTCCTGACTTTC. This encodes CASSQWPTVLTF.